This TCR beta chain was identified during a study of healthy donors' naive CD4 and CD8 T cells. Study-level points and caveats: Bulk sequencing left alpha and beta chains unpaired.

Germline lookup yields CDR1 GTSNPN and CDR2 SVGIG (reference sequence). Trimming shortened V by 2 bases and J by 0 bases, and 11 bases separated the two germline ends. This CDR3 contains 14 residues. Starting from around 500 ng of total RNA, TCR libraries were made with linear amplification. TCRdb re-called the reads with MiXCR, one entry per CDR3 protein. The sample holds about 180,000 distinct CDR3 sequences; about 74% are singletons and the top ten take approximately 2.5%. As to this clonotype: No antigen is known for it.

Sequences were obtained from naive CD4+ and CD8+ T cells sorted from blood, pooled from several donors. V usage is TRBV30 and J usage is TRBJ2-7; no firm D call. The receptor was derived from a pool of human donors in good health; the sample pools cells from several healthy donors. The CDR3 loop is CAWSPELRSYEQYF. The CDR3 DNA sequence: TGTGCCTGGAGTCCAGAATTACGCTCCTACGAGCAGTACTTC.